This T cell receptor (beta chain) stems from a study of T-cell reconstitution after alpha-beta-depleted transplantation in children. Overall study findings and caveats: Newly produced T cells mostly provided counts and TCRbeta diversity after one year, as hyperexpanded clones declined. After transplant, high TCRbeta diversity at day 60 in some patients arose from surviving recipient T cells and thymic progenitors. Expanded clones from the graft, numbering several hundred, reportedly supplied alpha-beta T cells about two months after transplant.

This sample's TCRbeta library carried unique molecular identifier barcodes. One entry per CDR3 protein, called by TCRdb with MiXCR from the PCR reads. The sample holds 220,000 or so distinct CDR3 sequences; around 7.8% are singletons and the top ten take approximately 6.3%. This clonotype appeared many times. Antigen unknown. Trimming took 6 bases from V and 0 from J; bases not matched to a gene: 4. Germline values: CDR1 KGHSH, CDR2 LQKENI. This CDR3 is 15 amino acids long. The V and J genes are TRBV18 and TRBJ2-7; 11 bases match TRBD2. This material consisted of PBMCs, mostly from graft donor cells, taken 180 days after TCRalphabeta/CD19-depleted stem cell transplant. The sequence came from a male patient younger than 18 who had a stem cell transplant for acute lymphoblastic leukemia, so the T cells may come from the graft donor. The CDR3 reads CASSPGLADSYEQYF. The CDR3 nucleotides are TGTGCCAGCTCCCCGGGACTAGCGGACTCCTACGAGCAGTACTTC.